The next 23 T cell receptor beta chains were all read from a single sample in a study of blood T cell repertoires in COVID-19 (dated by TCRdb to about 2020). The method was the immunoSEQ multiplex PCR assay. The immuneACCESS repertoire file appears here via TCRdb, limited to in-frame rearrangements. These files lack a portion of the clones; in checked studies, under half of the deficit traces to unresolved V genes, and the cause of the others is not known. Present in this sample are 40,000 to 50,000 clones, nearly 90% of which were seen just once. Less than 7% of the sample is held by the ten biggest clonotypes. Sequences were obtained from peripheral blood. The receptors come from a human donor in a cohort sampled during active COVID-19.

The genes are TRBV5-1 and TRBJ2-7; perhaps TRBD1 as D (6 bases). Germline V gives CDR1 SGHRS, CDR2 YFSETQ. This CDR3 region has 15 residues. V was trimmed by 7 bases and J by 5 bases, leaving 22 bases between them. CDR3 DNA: TGCGCCAGCCAGAGGGGGTCGAGGGTTCTCGACGAGCAGTACTTC. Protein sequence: CASQRGSRVLDEQYF.

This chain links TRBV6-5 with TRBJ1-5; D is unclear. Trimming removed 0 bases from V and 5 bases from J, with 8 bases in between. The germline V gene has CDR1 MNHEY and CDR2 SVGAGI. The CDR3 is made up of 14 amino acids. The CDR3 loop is CASSYSRRDQPQHF. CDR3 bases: TGTGCCAGCAGTTACTCGAGGAGGGATCAGCCCCAGCATTTT.

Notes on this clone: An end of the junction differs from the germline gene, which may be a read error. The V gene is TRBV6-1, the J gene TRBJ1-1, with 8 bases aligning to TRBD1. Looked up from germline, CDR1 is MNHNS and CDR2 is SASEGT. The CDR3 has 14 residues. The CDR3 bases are TGTGCCAGCAGGGAAGGACAGGGGAACACTGAAGCTTTCTTT. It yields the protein CASREGQGNTEAFF.

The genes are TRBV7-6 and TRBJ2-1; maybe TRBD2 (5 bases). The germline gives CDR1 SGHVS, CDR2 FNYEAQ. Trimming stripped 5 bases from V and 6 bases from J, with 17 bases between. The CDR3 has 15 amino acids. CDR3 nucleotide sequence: TGTGCCAGCAGCCTCCGAGCGGAGTGGAGCAATGAGCAGTTCTTC. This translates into CASSLRAEWSNEQFF.

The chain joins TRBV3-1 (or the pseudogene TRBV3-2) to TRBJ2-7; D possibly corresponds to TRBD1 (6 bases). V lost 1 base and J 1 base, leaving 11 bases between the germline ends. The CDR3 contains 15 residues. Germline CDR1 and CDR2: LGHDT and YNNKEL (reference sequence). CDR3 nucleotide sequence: TGTGCCAGCAGCCAAGTTAACAGGGTATCCTACGAGCAGTACTTC. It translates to CASSQVNRVSYEQYF.

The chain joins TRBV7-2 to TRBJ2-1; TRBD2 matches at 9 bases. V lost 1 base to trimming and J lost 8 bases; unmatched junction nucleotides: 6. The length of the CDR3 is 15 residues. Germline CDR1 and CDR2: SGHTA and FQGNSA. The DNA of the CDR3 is TGTGCCAGCAGCTTAGTCGCGGGAGGGCGAGATGAGCAGTTCTTC. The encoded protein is CASSLVAGGRDEQFF.

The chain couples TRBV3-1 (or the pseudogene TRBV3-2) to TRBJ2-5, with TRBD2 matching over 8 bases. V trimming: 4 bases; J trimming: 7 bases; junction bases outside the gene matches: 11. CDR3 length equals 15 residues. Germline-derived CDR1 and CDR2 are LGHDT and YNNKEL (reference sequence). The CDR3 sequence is CASSPGTRSTGTQYF. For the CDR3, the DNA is TGTGCCAGCAGCCCTGGGACTAGATCCACGGGGACCCAGTACTTC.

CDR3 sequence reads: CASSLLAGGNSPLHF. DNA for the CDR3: TGTGCCAGCAGCTTACTTGCAGGGGGCAATTCACCCCTCCACTTT. V gene TRBV11-2 combines with J gene TRBJ1-6, with 8 bases matching TRBD1. Germline V gene lookup returns CDR1 SGHAT and CDR2 FQNNGV. CDR3 length: 15 residues. V lost 2 bases to trimming and J lost 7 bases; unmatched junction nucleotides: 4.

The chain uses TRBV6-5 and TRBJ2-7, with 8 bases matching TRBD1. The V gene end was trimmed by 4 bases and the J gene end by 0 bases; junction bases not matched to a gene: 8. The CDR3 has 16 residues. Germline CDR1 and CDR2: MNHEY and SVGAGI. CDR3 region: CASSSLRTGYSYEQYF. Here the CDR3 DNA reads TGTGCCAGCAGTTCGCTACGGACAGGGTACTCCTACGAGCAGTACTTC.

CDR3: CASSQLGGDNEQFF. In nucleotides, the CDR3 is TGCGCCAGCAGCCAATTAGGAGGGGACAATGAGCAGTTCTTC. J is TRBJ2-1 and V is TRBV4-3, with D possibly being TRBD2 (6 bases). The CDR3 covers 14 residues. Germline V CDR1 and CDR2: LGHNA, YSLEER. V lost 2 bases and J 5 bases, leaving 10 bases between the germline ends.

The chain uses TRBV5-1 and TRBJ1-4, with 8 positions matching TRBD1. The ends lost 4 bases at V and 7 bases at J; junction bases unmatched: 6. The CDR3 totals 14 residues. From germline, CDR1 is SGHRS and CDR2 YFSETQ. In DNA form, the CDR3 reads TGCGCCAGCAGCCGGACAGGGATAGGTGAAAAACTGTTTTTT. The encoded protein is CASSRTGIGEKLFF.

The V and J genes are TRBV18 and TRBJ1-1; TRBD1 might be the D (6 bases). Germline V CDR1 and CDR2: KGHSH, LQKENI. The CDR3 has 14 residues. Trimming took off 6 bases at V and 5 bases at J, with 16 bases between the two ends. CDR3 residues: CASSSTAGATEAFF. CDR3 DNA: TGTGCCAGCTCTTCCACCGCGGGGGCGACTGAAGCTTTCTTT.

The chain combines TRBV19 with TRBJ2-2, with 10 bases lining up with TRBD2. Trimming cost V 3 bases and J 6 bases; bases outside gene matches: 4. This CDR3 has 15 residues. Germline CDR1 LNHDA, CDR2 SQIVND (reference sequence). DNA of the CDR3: TGTGCCAGTAGTATTCTAGCGGGAGTGGCCGGGGAGCTGTTTTTT. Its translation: CASSILAGVAGELFF.

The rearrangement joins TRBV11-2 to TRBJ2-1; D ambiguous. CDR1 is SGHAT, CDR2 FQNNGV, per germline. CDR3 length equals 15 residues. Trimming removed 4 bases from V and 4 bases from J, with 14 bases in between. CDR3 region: CASSSGSIPYNEQFF. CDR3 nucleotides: TGTGCCAGCAGCTCCGGGTCGATACCTTACAATGAGCAGTTCTTC.

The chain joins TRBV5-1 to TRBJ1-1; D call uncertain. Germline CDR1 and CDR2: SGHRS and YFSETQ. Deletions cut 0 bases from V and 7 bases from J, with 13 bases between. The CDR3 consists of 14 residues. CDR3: CASSLEPTVGEAFF. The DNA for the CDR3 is TGCGCCAGCAGCTTGGAGCCCACCGTCGGTGAAGCTTTCTTT.

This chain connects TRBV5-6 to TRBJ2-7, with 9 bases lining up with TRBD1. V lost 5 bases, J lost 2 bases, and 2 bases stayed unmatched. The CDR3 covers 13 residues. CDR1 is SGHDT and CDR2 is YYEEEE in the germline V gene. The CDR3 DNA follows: TGTGCCAGCAGGGGACAGGGTACCTACGAGCAGTACTTC. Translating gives CASRGQGTYEQYF.

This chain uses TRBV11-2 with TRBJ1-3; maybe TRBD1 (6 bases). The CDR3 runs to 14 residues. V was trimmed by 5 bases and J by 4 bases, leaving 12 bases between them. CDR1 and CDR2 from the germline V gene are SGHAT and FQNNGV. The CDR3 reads CASSPQGRGNTIYF. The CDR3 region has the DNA TGTGCCAGCAGCCCACAGGGCCGCGGAAACACCATATATTTT.

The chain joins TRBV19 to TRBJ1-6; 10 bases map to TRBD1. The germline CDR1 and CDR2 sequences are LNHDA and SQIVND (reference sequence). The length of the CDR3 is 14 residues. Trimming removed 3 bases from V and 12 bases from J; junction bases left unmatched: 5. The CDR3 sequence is CASSIPGQGLPLHF. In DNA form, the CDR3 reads TGTGCCAGTAGTATTCCGGGACAGGGGCTACCCCTCCACTTT.

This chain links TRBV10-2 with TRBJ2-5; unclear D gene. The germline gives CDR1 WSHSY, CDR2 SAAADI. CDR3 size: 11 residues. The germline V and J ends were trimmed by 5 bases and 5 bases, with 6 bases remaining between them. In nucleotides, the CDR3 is TGCGCCAGCAGTATAGAGGAGACCCAGTACTTC. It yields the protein CASSIEETQYF.

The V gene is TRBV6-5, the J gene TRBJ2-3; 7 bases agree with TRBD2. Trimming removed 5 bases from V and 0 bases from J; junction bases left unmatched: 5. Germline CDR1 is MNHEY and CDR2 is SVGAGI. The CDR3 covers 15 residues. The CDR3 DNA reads TGTGCCAGCAGTCTCCTAGCGGCTAGCACAGATACGCAGTATTTT. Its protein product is CASSLLAASTDTQYF.

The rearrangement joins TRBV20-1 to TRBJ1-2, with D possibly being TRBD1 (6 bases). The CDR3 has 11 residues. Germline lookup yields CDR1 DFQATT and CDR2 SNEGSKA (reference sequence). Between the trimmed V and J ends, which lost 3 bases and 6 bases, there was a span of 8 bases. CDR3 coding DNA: TGCAGTGCTAGGGGGGCGAATGGCTACACCTTC. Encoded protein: CSARGANGYTF.

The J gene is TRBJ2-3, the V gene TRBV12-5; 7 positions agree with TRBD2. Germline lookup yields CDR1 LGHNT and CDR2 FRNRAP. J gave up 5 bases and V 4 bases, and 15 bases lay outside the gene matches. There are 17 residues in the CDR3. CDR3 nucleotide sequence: TGTGCTAGTGGTTCTCTCACGACTAGCCTGCGGGGAGATACGCAGTATTTT. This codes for CASGSLTTSLRGDTQYF.

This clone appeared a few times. CDR3 loop: CASSPSYEQYF. The CDR3 DNA reads as TGTGCCAGCAGCCCTTCCTACGAGCAGTACTTC. V is TRBV16 and J is TRBJ2-7; D is unclear. V dropped 4 bases and J dropped 1 base, with 2 bases sitting between them. CDR3 length equals 11 residues. Germline V gene sequence: CDR1 KGHSY, CDR2 FQNENV.